This T cell receptor (beta chain) appears in the sequencing data of a study of blood T cell repertoires in COVID-19. The CDR3 sequence is 13 residues long. The V gene's germline CDR1 is MNHEY and CDR2 SVGAGI. Trimming cost V 7 bases and J 8 bases, with 12 bases left between them. Data came from immunoSEQ multiplex PCR; TCRdb stores just in-frame clones and leaves some out. The sample holds 45,000 to 50,000 clones; roughly nine tenths are singletons and the top ten take about 9%. This TCR came from a human donor in a cohort sampled during active COVID-19. Sequences were obtained from peripheral blood. The rearrangement uses TRBV6-5 and TRBJ1-6; tentative D call: TRBD1 (5 bases). Written as DNA, the CDR3 is TGTGCCAGCAAGGGGTCAGGAGATTCACCCCTCCACTTT. Its protein product is CASKGSGDSPLHF.